Listed here are 5 T cell receptor beta chains from one sample, sequenced in a study of blood T cells in healthy people across ages (dated by TCRdb to 2014 to 2015). Preparation of the library involved 5' RACE. Sequencing was carried out with an Illumina HiSeq 2500. A second PCR of roughly 7 to 11 cycles was run with a J-beta primer mix and a sample-barcoded 5' primer. TCRdb trimmed public reads at Q25 via fastp, called clones via MiXCR and kept in-frame beta chains. Every entry covers one CDR3 protein and lists the most common genes and DNA from its rows. The sample contains about 1.1 million distinct CDR3 sequences, roughly two fifths of them found a single time. The ten largest clones represent roughly 13% of the sample. The sample was blood. Source of these receptors: a man between 18 and 35 years old in good health.

CDR3 bases: TGTGCCAGCAGTGATGAGTCCCTCCTAGCGGGACGCACAGATACGCAGTATTTT. Translation gives CASSDESLLAGRTDTQYF. This chain links TRBV2 with TRBJ2-3, with 9 nucleotides matching TRBD2. V shed 3 bases, J shed 1 base, and the junction held 11 bases outside the gene matches. This CDR3 has 18 residues. CDR1 is SNHLY, CDR2 FYNNEI, per germline. The variable domain in full, completed from reference TRBV2 and TRBJ2-3, reads EPEVTQTPSHQVTQMGQEVILRCVPISNHLYFYWYRQILGQKVEFLVSFYNNEISEKSEIFDDQFSVERPDGSNFTLKIRSTKLEDSAMYFCASSDESLLAGRTDTQYFGPGTRLTVL.

This clonotype has more than one count but fewer than ten. The chain carries TRBV25-1 and TRBJ1-4; D not certain. Germline CDR1 MGHDK, CDR2 SYGVNS. The germline V and J ends were trimmed by 3 bases and 3 bases, with 11 bases remaining between them. CDR3 length: 15 residues. CDR3 amino acids: CASSDWTVSNEKLFF. The CDR3 nucleotides are TGTGCCAGCAGTGATTGGACGGTTTCTAATGAAAAACTGTTTTTT.

V is TRBV15 and J is TRBJ2-1, with D possibly being TRBD2 (5 bases). CDR1 and CDR2 from the germline V gene are LNHNV and YYDKDF (reference sequence). Trimming stripped 0 bases from V and 3 bases from J, with 12 bases between. The CDR3 covers 16 residues. The CDR3 region is CATSRDLGGNYNEQFF. CDR3 coding DNA: TGTGCCACCAGCAGAGATCTTGGAGGAAACTACAATGAGCAGTTCTTC.

This clonotype was counted once. The chain couples TRBV7-9 to TRBJ1-1; D may be TRBD1 (5 bases). The CDR3 length is 15 residues. V dropped 5 bases and J dropped 0 bases, with 13 bases sitting between them. Germline V gene lookup returns CDR1 SEHNR and CDR2 FQNEAQ (reference sequence). CDR3 region: CASSQGRAMNTEAFF. CDR3 sequence (DNA): TGTGCCAGCAGCCAGGGACGGGCCATGAACACTGAAGCTTTCTTT.

A few counts support this clonotype. This chain links TRBV5-1 with TRBJ2-3, with a weak D call TRBD1 (6 bases). This CDR3 comprises 14 residues. The V and J ends lost 9 bases and 0 bases respectively, with 14 bases between them. Per germline, CDR1 SGHRS and CDR2 YFSETQ. CDR3 coding DNA: TGCGCCACCAGGGGAACCACTAGCACAGATACGCAGTATTTT. Translated: CATRGTTSTDTQYF.